The sequence of this T cell receptor beta chain was determined in a study of T cell repertoires and Cas9 in healthy adults. Turning to the study itself: SpCas9-reactive CD4 and CD8 T cells were characterized for potency, cytotoxicity and lineage.

The V and J ends lost 6 bases and 11 bases respectively, with 19 bases between them. Germline V gene lookup returns CDR1 MNHEY and CDR2 SVGAGI. The CDR3 covers 13 residues. Profiling relied on immunoSEQ multiplex PCR, and the TCRdb table lists in-frame clones only, not all of them. This sample yields roughly 13,000 clones, of which 89% are seen a single time; around 1.5% belongs to the top ten. Sequenced sample: Tregs (CD4+, CD25+, CD127-, CD137-, CD154-) from PBMCs; culture status not recorded. The chain recombines TRBV6-5 with TRBJ1-1; the D gene is possibly TRBD1 (6 bases). The clonotype comes from a human donor in good health. The chain's CDR3 is CASRPISRGGAFF. In DNA, the CDR3 is TGTGCCAGCAGACCGATCTCCAGGGGAGGCGCTTTCTTT.